One TCR beta chain is described in this entry. The germline CDR1 and CDR2 sequences are SGHRS and YFSETQ. V was pared by 1 base and J by 13 bases, with 8 bases of the junction left unmatched. CDR3 length: 14 residues. The data originate from a study of siplizumab effects on memory and regulatory T cells. Assay: immunoSEQ multiplex PCR; the TCRdb copy retains only in-frame clones and omits some. The sample includes 90,000 to 140,000 clones, about 92% seen only once; the top ten take 0.32%. The TCR originated in a human donor in good health. Input material: CD4+ T cells sorted from blood. The chain joins TRBV5-1 to TRBJ1-4; 9 bases are shared with TRBD1. The CDR3, as DNA: TGCGCCAGCAGCTTGTGGGGACAGGGTGAGAGACTGTTTTTT. Its translation: CASSLWGQGERLFF.